This T cell receptor (beta chain) was recorded in a study of tumor-infiltrating lymphocytes in primary liver carcinoma. General study findings and limits: Tumor-adjacent and tumor-blood pairs shared a smaller degree of overlap than tumor region pairs.

This clonotype occurred once. Its antigen is unknown. Compared with germline, one end of the junction differs, possibly owing to a read error. Total RNA (around 500 ng) served as template for TCR beta cDNA synthesis primed by a constant-region primer. Researchers made the TCR beta libraries by running three nested multiplex PCR rounds with slightly modified ARM-PCR. Two initial PCR rounds of about 11 cycles each paired TRBV1-TRBV30 forward primers with a C-beta reverse primer. TCRdb processed the multiplex PCR reads anew with MiXCR; each CDR3 protein has one entry. The repertoire includes some 180,000 distinct CDR3 sequences, approximately 80% of them detected once, and around a sixth sits in the top ten. The source material, 20-30 mg of unsorted bulk tissue, was used to co-extract RNA and DNA. CDR1 and CDR2 (germline): MNHEY, SVGAGI. The CDR3 has 15 residues.

Sequences were obtained from tumor tissue from primary liver carcinoma. This rearrangement joins TRBV6-5 to TRBJ2-3; D is unresolved. The source of this sequence is a man aged 40-50 years with primary liver carcinoma and hepatitis B virus infection. CDR3 in amino acids: CASSHSRGIVDTQYF. In DNA, the CDR3 is TGTGCCAGCAGTCACTCGAGAGGTATAGTAGATACGCAATATTTT.